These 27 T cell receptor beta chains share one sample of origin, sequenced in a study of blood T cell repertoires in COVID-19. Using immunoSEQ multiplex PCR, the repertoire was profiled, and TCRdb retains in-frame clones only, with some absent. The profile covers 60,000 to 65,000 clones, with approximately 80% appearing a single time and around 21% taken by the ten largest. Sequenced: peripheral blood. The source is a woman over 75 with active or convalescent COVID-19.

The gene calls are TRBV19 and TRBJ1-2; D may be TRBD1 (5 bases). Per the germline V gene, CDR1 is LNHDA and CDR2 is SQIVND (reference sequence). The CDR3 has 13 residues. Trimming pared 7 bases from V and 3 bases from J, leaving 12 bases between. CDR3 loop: CASIARGDYGYTF. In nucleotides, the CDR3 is TGTGCCAGTATCGCCCGGGGGGACTATGGCTACACCTTC.

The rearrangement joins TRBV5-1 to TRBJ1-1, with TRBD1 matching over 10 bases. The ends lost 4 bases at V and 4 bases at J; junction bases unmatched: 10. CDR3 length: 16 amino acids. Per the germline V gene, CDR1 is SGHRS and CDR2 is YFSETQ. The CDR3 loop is CASSSQTGGSGTEAFF. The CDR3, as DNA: TGCGCCAGCAGCAGTCAGACAGGGGGCTCAGGCACTGAAGCTTTCTTT.

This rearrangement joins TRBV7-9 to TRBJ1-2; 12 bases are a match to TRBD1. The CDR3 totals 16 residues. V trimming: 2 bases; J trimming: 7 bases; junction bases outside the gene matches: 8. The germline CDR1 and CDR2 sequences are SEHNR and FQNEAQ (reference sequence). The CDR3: CASSLNGDRGLFGYTF. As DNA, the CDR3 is TGTGCCAGCAGCTTAAATGGGGACAGGGGGCTGTTTGGCTACACCTTC.

CDR3 coding DNA: TGTGCCATCACAAGGGACAGGGCCGGCACTGAAGCTTTCTTT. As protein: CAITRDRAGTEAFF. The gene calls are TRBV10-3 and TRBJ1-1; 9 positions agree with TRBD1. Germline values: CDR1 ENHRY, CDR2 SYGVKD. J gave up 4 bases and V 7 bases, and 7 bases lay outside the gene matches. The CDR3 spans 14 residues.

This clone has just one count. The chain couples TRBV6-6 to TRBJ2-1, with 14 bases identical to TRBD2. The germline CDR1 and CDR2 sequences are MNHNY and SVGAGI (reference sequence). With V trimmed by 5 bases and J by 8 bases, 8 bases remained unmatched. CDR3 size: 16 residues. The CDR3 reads CASSPATSGGAYEQFF. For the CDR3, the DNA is TGTGCCAGCAGTCCCGCGACTAGCGGGGGGGCCTATGAGCAGTTCTTC.

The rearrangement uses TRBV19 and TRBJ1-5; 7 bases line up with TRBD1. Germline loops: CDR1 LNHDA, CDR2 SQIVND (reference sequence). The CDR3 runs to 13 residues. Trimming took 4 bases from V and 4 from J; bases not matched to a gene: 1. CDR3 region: CASSTQGNQPQHF. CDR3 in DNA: TGTGCCAGTAGTACACAGGGGAATCAGCCCCAGCATTTT.

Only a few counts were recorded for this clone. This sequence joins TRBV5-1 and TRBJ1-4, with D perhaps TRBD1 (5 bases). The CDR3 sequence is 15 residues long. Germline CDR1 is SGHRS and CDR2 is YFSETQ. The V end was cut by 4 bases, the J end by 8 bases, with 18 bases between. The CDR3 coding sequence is TGCGCCAGCAGCCCATCCGGGACTAAAGGGGAAAAACTGTTTTTT. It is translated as CASSPSGTKGEKLFF.

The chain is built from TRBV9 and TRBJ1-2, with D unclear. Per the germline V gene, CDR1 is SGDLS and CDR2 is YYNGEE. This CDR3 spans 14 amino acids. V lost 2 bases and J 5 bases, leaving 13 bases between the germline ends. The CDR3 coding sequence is TGTGCCAGCAGCGTGGGAGCAGAAGATTATGGCTACACCTTC. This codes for CASSVGAEDYGYTF.

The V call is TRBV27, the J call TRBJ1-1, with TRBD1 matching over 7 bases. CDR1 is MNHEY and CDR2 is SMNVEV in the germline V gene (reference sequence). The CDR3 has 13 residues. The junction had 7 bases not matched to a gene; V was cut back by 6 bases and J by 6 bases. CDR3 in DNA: TGTGCCAGCAGAGACAGGGATAGGGCTGAAGCTTTCTTT. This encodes CASRDRDRAEAFF.

This CDR3 reads CASKEGTGVLQGYTF. CDR3 DNA sequence: TGCGCCAGCAAGGAGGGGACAGGGGTCTTACAGGGCTACACCTTC. The rearrangement links TRBV4-1 to TRBJ1-2; the match to TRBD1 covers 10 bases. Germline-derived CDR1 and CDR2 are MGHRA and YSYEKL. The V segment lost 7 bases and the J segment 8 bases; nucleotides outside the gene matches: 13. CDR3 length: 15 residues.

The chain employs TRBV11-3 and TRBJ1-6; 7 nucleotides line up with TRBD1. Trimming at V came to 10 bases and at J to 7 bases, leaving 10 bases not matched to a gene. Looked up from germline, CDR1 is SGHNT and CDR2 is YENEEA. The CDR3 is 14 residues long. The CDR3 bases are TGTGCCACCTTGGACAGGACAACGAATTCACCCCTCCACTTT. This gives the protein CATLDRTTNSPLHF.

CDR3 bases: TGCGCCAGCAGCTCGACAGGGGGTATACGTACAGATACGCAGTATTTT. It specifies CASSSTGGIRTDTQYF. This chain links TRBV5-1 with TRBJ2-3, with 9 positions matching TRBD1. V trimming: 3 bases; J trimming: 3 bases; junction bases outside the gene matches: 8. The CDR3 consists of 16 residues. Looked up from germline, CDR1 is SGHRS and CDR2 is YFSETQ. Full variable domain (outside the CDR3, taken from reference TRBV5-1 and TRBJ2-3): KAGVTQTPRYLIKTRGQQVTLSCSPISGHRSVSWYQQTPGQGLQFLFEYFSETQRNKGNFPGRFSGRQFSNSRSEMNVSTLELGDSALYLCASSSTGGIRTDTQYFGPGTRLTVL.

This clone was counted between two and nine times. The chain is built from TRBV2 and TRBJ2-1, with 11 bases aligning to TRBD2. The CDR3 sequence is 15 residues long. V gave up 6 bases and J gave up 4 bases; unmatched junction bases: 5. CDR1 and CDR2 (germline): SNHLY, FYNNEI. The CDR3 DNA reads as TGTGCCAGCAGCTTACTAGCGGGGGCGTACAATGAGCAGTTCTTC. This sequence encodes CASSLLAGAYNEQFF.

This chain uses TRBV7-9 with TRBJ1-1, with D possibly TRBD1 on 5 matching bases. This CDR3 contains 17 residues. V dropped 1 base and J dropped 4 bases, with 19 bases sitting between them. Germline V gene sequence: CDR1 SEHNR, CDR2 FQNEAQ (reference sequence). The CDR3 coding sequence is TGTGCCAGCAGCTTAGTTAGGTCAGGGCCATTTGGCACTGAAGCTTTCTTT. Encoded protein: CASSLVRSGPFGTEAFF.

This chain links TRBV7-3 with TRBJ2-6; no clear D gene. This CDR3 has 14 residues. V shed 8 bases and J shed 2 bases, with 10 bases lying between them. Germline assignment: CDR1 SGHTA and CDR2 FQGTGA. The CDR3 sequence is CASGLVAGANVLTF. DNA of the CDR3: TGTGCCAGCGGGCTGGTGGCTGGGGCCAACGTCCTGACTTTC.

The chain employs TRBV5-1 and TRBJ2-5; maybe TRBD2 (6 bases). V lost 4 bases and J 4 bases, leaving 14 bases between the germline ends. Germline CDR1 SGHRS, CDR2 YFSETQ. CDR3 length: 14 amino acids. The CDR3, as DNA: TGCGCCAGCAGCCCCGGGACTCGGGGAGAGACCCAGTACTTC. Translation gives CASSPGTRGETQYF.

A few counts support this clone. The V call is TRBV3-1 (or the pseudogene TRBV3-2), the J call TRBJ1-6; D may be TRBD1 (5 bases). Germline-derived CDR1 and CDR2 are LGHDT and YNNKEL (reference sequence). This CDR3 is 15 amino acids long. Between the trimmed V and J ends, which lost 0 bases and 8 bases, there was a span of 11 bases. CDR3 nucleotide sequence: TGTGCCAGCAGCCAAGATGGGGGGTATTATTCACCCCTCCACTTT. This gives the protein CASSQDGGYYSPLHF.

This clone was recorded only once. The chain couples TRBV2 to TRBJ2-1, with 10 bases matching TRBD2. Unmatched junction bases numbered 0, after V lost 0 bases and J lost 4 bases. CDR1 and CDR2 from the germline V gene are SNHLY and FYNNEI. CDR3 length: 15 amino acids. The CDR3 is CASSEASGGYNEQFF. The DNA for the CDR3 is TGTGCCAGCAGTGAAGCTAGCGGGGGGTACAATGAGCAGTTCTTC.

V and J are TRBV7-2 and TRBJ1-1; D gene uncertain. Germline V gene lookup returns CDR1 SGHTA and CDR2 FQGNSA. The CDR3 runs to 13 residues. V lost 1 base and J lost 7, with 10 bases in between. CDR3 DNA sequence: TGTGCCAGCAGCTTAGTGGTGGCAGGTGAAGCTTTCTTT. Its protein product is CASSLVVAGEAFF.

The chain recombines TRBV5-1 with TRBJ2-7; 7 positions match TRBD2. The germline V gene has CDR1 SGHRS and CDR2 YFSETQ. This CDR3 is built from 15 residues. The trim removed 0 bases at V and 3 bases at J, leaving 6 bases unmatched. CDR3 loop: CASSLVRAGDYEQYF. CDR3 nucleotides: TGCGCCAGCAGCTTGGTCAGGGCGGGGGACTACGAGCAGTACTTC.

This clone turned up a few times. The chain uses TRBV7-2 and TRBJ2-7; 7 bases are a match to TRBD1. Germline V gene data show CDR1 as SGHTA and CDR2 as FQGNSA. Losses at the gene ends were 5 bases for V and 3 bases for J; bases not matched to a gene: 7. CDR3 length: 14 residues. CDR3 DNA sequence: TGTGCCAGCAGCCAAAACAGGGGCCGCTACGAGCAGTACTTC. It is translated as CASSQNRGRYEQYF.

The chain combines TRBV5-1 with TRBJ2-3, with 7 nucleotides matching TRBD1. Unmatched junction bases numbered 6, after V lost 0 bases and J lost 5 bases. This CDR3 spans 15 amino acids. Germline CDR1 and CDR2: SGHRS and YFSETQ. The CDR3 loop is CASSLAGTGEDTQYF. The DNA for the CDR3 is TGCGCCAGCAGCTTGGCCGGCACAGGGGAAGATACGCAGTATTTT. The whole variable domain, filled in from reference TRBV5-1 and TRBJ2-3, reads KAGVTQTPRYLIKTRGQQVTLSCSPISGHRSVSWYQQTPGQGLQFLFEYFSETQRNKGNFPGRFSGRQFSNSRSEMNVSTLELGDSALYLCASSLAGTGEDTQYFGPGTRLTVL.

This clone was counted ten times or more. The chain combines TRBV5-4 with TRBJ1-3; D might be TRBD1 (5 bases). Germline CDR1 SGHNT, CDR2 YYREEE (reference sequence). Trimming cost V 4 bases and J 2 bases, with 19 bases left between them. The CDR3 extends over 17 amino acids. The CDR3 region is CASSQKMDMQAGNTIYF. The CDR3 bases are TGTGCCAGCAGCCAAAAAATGGACATGCAGGCTGGAAACACCATATATTTT. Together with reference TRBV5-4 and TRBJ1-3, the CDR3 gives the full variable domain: ETGVTQSPTHLIKTRGQQVTLRCSSQSGHNTVSWYQQALGQGPQFIFQYYREEENGRGNFPPRFSGLQFPNYSSELNVNALELDDSALYLCASSQKMDMQAGNTIYFGEGSWLTVV.

Written as DNA, the CDR3 is TGTGCCAGCAGCTTAGATCGGATCGGAACAGGGGGTGACGAGCAGTACTTC. Residues: CASSLDRIGTGGDEQYF. The J gene is TRBJ2-7, the V gene TRBV11-2, with TRBD1 identical over 8 bases. V dropped 0 bases and J dropped 5; count of bases not matched to a gene: 12. Germline CDR1 reads SGHAT; CDR2 reads FQNNGV. The CDR3 extends over 17 amino acids.

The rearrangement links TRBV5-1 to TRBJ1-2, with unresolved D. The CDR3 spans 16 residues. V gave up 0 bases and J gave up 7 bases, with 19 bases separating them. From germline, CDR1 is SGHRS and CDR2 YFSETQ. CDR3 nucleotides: TGCGCCAGCAGCTTGGGGCAGGTCATGGTTCCGTCTGGCTACACCTTC. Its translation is CASSLGQVMVPSGYTF. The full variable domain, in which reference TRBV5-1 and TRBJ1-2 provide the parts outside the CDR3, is KAGVTQTPRYLIKTRGQQVTLSCSPISGHRSVSWYQQTPGQGLQFLFEYFSETQRNKGNFPGRFSGRQFSNSRSEMNVSTLELGDSALYLCASSLGQVMVPSGYTFGSGTRLTVV.

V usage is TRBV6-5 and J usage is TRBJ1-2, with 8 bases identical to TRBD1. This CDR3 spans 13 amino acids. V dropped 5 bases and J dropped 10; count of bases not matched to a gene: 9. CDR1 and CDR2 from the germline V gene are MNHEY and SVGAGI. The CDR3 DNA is TGTGCCAGCAGTCCATTCCGGGACAGGATCTACACCTTC. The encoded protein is CASSPFRDRIYTF.

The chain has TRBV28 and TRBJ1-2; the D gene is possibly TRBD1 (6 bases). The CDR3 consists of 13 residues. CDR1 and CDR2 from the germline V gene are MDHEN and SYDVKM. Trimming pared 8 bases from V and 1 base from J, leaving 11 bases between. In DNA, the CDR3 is TGTGCCAGCGGACAGCCGATTAACTATGGCTACACCTTC. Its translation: CASGQPINYGYTF.